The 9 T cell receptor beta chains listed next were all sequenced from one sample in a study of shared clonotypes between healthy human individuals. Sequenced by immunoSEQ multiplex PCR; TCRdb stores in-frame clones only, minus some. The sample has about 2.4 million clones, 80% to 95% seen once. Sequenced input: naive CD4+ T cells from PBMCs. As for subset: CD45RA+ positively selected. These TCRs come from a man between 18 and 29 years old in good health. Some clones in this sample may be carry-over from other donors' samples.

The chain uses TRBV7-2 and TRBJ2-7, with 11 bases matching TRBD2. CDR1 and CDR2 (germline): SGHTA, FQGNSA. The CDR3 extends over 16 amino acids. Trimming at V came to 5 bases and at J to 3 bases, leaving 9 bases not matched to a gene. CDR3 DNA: TGTGCCAGCAGCCCCCGACTAGCGGGGACTTTCTACGAGCAGTACTTC. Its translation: CASSPRLAGTFYEQYF.

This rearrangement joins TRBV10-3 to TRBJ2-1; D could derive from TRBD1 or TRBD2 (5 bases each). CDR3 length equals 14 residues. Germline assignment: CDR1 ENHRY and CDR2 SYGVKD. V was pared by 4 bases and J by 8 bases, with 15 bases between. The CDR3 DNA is TGTGCCATCAGTGGCGGTACGGGGCCTGATGAGCAGTTCTTC. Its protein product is CAISGGTGPDEQFF.

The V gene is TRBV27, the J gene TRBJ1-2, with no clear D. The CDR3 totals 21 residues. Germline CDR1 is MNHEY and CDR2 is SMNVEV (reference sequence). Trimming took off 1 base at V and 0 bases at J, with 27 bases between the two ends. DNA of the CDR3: TGTGCCAGCAGTTTATTCTCTTGGGCAGGCCCCGGGCGTAGAGCTAACTATGGCTACACCTTC. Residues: CASSLFSWAGPGRRANYGYTF.

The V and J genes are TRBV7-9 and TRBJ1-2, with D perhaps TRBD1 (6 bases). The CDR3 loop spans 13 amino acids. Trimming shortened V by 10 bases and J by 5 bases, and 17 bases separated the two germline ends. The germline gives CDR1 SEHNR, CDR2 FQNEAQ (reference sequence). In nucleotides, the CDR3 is TGTGCCACACCCGGGGGGGCGGAGTATGGCTACACCTTC. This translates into CATPGGAEYGYTF.

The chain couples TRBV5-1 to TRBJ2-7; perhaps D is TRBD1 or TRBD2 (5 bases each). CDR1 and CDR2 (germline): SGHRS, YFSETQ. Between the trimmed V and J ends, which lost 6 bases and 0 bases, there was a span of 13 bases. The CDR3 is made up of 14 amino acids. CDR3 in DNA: TGCGCCAGCACCCCCGGGACGGCCTCCTACGAGCAGTACTTC. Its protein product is CASTPGTASYEQYF.

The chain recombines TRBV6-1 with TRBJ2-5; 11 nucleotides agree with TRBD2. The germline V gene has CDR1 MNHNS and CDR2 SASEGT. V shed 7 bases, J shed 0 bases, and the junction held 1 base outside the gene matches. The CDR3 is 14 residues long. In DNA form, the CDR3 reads TGTGCCAGCAATAGCGGGGGGGACCAAGAGACCCAGTACTTC. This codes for CASNSGGDQETQYF.

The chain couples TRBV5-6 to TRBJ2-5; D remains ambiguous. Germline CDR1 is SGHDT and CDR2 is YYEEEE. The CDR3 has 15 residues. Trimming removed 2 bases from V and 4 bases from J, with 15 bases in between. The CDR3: CASSFGGPRGETQYF. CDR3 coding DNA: TGTGCCAGCAGCTTCGGTGGGCCTCGAGGAGAGACCCAGTACTTC.

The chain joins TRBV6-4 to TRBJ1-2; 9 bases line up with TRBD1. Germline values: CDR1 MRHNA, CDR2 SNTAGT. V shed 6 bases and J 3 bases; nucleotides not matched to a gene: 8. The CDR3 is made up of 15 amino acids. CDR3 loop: CASRLDRGADYGYTF. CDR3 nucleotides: TGTGCCAGCAGGTTGGACAGGGGCGCTGACTATGGCTACACCTTC.

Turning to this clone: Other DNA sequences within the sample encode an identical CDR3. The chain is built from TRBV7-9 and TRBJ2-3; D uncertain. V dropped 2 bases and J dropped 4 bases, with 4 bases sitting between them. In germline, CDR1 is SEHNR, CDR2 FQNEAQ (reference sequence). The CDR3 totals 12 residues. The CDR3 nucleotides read TGTGCCAGCAGCTTATCGTCAGATACGCAGTATTTT. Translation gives CASSLSSDTQYF.